Listed here is a single T cell receptor beta chain. This clonotype has ten or more counts. The clone's antigen remains unknown. Base qualities were left out, and no much larger clone turns up one base away. The sample comes from a study of T cell repertoires in cytomegalovirus infection (dated by TCRdb to about 2019). Turning to the overall study: The HLA type of each donor mattered for the analysis, because public TCR beta signatures pointed to carriage of CMV infection along with the matching HLA type. Points the paper makes about the study in general: Cumulative frequency of public TCR beta family members discriminated carriers of CMV infection plus the relevant HLA type in this cohort and an independent approximately 370-donor cohort. In the ex vivo response, HLA-C-restricted CMV-specific TCR beta clonotypes were dominant, and in two of eight donors the single most frequent clonotype came from this HLA-C-restricted group.

Instrument used: Illumina HiSeq 1500. The raw public data were reprocessed by TCRdb itself: fastp quality trimming at Q25, MiXCR clonotype calling, in-frame beta chains only. Identical CDR3 proteins give one entry, which carries the most common genes and DNA. The sample profile shows about 460,000 distinct CDR3 sequences; over 9% of them were found once. The ten largest make up about 9.4% of the sample. Trimming at the junction amounts to 4 bases on V and 9 bases on J, and the germline ends lie 9 bases apart. CDR1 and CDR2 are read off the germline V gene as KGHDR and SFDVKD. There are 12 amino acids in the CDR3, from cysteine to phenylalanine inclusive. Left in the record is the CDR3 DNA by itself, 36 bases read in frame from the first base.

Recombination joined TRBV24-1 with TRBJ1-5, with no D gene named confidently. The clonotype originates from a human donor in good health (CMV status not recorded). Some clones in this sample may be carry-over from other donors' samples. Sequenced material: PBMCs. The nucleotides read TGTGCCACCAGTGACCTAGGGAGGCCCCAGCATTTT. This codes for CATSDLGRPQHF.